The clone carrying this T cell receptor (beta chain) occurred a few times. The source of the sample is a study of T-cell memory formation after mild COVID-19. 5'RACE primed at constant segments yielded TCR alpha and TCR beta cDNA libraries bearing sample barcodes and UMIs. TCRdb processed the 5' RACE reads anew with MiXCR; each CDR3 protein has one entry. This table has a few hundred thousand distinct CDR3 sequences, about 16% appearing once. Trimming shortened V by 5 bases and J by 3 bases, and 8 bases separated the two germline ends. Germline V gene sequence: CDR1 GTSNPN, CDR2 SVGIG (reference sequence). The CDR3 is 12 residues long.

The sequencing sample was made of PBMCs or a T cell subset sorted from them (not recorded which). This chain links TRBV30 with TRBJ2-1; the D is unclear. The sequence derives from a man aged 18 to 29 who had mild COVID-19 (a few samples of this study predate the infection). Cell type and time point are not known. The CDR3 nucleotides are TGTGCCTGGGGCAGAGACTACAATGAGCAGTTCTTC. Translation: CAWGRDYNEQFF.